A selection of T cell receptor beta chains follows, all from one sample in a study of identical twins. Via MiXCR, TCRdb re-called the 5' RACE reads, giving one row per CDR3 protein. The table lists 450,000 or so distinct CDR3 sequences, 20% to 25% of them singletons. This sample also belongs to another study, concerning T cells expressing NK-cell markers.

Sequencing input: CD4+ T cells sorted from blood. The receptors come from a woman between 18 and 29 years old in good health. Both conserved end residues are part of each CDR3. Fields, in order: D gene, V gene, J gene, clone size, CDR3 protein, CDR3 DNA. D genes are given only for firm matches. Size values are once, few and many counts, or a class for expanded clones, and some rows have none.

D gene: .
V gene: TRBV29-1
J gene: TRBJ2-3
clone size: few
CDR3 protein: CSVEGIRTDTQYF
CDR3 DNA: TGCAGCGTTGAGGGTATTCGCACAGATACGCAGTATTTT

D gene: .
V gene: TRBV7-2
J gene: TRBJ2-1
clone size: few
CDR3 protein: CASSQDQSSYNEQFF
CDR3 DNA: TGTGCCAGCAGCCAAGACCAGAGCTCCTACAATGAGCAGTTCTTC

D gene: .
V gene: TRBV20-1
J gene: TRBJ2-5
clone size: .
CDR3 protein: CSASVRETQYF
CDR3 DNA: TGCAGTGCTAGTGTACGAGAGACCCAGTACTTC

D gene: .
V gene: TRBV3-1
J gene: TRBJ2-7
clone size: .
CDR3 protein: CASSHPTASEQYF
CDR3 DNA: TGTGCCAGCAGCCACCCGACTGCGAGCGAGCAGTACTTC

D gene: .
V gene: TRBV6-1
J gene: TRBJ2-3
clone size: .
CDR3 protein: CASSEIKEDTQYF
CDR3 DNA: TGTGCCAGCAGTGAAATAAAGGAAGATACGCAGTATTTT

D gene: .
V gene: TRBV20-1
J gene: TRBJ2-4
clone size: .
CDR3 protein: CSAEERGKIQYF
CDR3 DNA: TGCAGTGCCGAAGAACGGGGTAAAATTCAGTACTTC

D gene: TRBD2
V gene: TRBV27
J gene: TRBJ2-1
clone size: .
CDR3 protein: CASSRLAGAYNEQFF
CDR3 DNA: TGTGCCAGCAGTCGACTAGCGGGGGCTTACAATGAGCAGTTCTTC

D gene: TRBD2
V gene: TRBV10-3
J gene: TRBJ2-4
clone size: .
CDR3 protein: CATRTSGEINIQYF
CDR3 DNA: TGTGCCACCCGGACTAGCGGGGAGATAAACATTCAGTACTTC

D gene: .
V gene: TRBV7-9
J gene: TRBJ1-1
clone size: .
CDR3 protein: CASNLEGTLRNTEAFF
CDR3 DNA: TGTGCCAGCAACTTGGAAGGGACCCTCAGGAACACTGAAGCTTTCTTT

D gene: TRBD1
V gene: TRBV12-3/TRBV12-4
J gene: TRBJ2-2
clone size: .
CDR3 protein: CASSFRDRGPTGELFF
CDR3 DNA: TGTGCCAGCAGTTTCCGGGACAGGGGGCCAACCGGGGAGCTGTTTTTT

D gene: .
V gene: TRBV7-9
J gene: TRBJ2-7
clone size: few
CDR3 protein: CASSPRQVILEYEQYF
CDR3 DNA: TGTGCCAGCAGCCCACGACAGGTGATCCTAGAGTACGAGCAGTACTTC